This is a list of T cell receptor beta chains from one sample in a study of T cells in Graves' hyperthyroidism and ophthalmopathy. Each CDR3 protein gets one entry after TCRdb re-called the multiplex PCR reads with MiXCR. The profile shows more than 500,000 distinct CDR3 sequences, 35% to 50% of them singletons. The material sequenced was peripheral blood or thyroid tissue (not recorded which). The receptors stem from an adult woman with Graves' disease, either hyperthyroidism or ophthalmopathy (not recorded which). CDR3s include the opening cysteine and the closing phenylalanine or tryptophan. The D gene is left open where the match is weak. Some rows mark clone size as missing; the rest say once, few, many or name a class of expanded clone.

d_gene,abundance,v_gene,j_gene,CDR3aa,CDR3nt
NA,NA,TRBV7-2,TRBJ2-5,CASSLASGRMETQYF,TGTGCCAGCAGCTTAGCGAGCGGCAGGATGGAGACCCAGTACTTC
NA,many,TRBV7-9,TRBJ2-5,CASSFGGGGETQYF,TGTGCCAGCAGCTTTGGTGGGGGTGGAGAGACCCAGTACTTC
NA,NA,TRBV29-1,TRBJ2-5,CSVVEGGFRKETQYF,TGCAGCGTTGTAGAGGGGGGCTTTCGAAAAGAGACCCAGTACTTC
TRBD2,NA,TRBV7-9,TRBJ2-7,CASSPPGLAGEQYF,TGTGCCAGCAGCCCCCCCGGGCTAGCGGGGGAGCAGTACTTC
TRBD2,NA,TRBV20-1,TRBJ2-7,CSARDVVAGDYEQYF,TGCAGTGCTAGAGATGTGGTAGCGGGAGACTACGAGCAGTACTTC
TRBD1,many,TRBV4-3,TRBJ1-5,CASSQGQGPYRLRYNQPQHF,TGCGCCAGCAGCCAGGGACAGGGTCCGTATCGTCTCCGATACAATCAGCCCCAGCATTTT
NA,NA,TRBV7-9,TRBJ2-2,CASSLDGVGNTGELFF,TGTGCCAGCAGCTTAGACGGAGTAGGGAACACCGGGGAGCTGTTTTTT
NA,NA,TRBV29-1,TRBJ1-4,CSGGGGEKLLF,TGCAGCGGCGGGGGCGGGGAAAAACTGCTTTTT
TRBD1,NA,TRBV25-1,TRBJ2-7,CASSEHTGGYEQYF,TGTGCCAGCAGTGAACATACAGGGGGGTACGAGCAGTACTTC
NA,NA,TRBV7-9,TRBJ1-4,CASSSDGEMGRINEKLFF,TGTGCCAGCAGCTCTGACGGGGAAATGGGACGGATTAATGAAAAACTGTTTTTT
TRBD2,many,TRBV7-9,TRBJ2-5,CASSGLAGLLETQYF,TGTGCCAGCAGCGGACTAGCGGGATTGTTAGAGACCCAGTACTTC
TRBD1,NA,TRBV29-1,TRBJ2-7,CSVVRQGFYEQYF,TGCAGCGTTGTAAGACAGGGATTCTACGAGCAGTACTTC
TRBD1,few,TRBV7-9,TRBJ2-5,CASRWDRVETQYF,TGTGCCAGCAGATGGGACAGGGTAGAGACCCAGTACTTC
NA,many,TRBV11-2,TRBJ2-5,CASSPGIQETQYF,TGTGCCAGCAGCCCGGGGATTCAAGAGACCCAGTACTTC
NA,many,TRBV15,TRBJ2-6,CATSRGGVRANVLTF,TGTGCCACCAGCAGAGGGGGGGTACGGGCCAACGTCCTGACTTTC
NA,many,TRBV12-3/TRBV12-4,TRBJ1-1,CASSLSRGAGEAFF,TGTGCCAGCAGTCTCTCTCGGGGGGCCGGTGAAGCTTTCTTT
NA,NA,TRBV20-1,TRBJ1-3,CSAEAGTTIYF,TGCAGTGCCGAAGCGGGAACCACCATATATTTT
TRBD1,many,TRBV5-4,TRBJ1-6,CASSSDRGLSPLHF,TGTGCCAGCAGTTCCGACAGGGGGCTCTCACCCCTCCACTTT
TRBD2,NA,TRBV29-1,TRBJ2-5,CSVGGLAGGPLGETQYF,TGCAGCGTCGGCGGACTAGCGGGAGGGCCGTTGGGGGAGACCCAGTACTTC
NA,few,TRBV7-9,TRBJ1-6,CASSQRNSPLHF,TGTGCCAGCAGCCAACGAAATTCACCCCTCCACTTT
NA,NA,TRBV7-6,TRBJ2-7,CASSQTGPSSEQYF,TGTGCCAGCAGCCAGACGGGACCGTCCTCCGAGCAGTACTTC
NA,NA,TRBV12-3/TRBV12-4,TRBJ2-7,CASSFPASLRSGEQYF,TGTGCCAGCAGTTTCCCCGCCTCTCTCCGGAGCGGCGAGCAGTACTTC
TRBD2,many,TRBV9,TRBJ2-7,CASSALAGGGYEQYF,TGTGCCAGCAGCGCACTAGCGGGAGGGGGCTACGAGCAGTACTTC
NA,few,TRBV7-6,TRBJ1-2,CASSLVVGASGYGYTF,TGTGCCAGCAGCTTAGTGGTGGGGGCGAGTGGCTATGGCTACACCTTC
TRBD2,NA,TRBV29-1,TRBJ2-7,CSVEGGLAGFPDEQYF,TGCAGCGTTGAAGGGGGACTAGCGGGATTTCCTGACGAGCAGTACTTC